This T cell receptor (beta chain) was obtained from a study of T cells of healthy individuals. In germline, CDR1 is LGHDT, CDR2 YNNKEL (reference sequence). V was clipped by 4 bases and J by 15 bases; unmatched bases: 11. This CDR3 has 13 amino acids. In this sample, this clonotype turned up many times. Each CDR3 protein is one row after TCRdb ran MiXCR on the 5' RACE reads. The data hold 100,000 or so distinct CDR3 sequences, with roughly 15% observed a single time. The chain couples TRBV3-1 to TRBJ2-1, with 8 positions matching TRBD1. This receptor was identified in a human donor in good health. The CDR3 here is CASSPDRERGRFF. For the CDR3, the DNA is TGTGCCAGCAGCCCGGACAGGGAACGGGGAAGGTTCTTC.